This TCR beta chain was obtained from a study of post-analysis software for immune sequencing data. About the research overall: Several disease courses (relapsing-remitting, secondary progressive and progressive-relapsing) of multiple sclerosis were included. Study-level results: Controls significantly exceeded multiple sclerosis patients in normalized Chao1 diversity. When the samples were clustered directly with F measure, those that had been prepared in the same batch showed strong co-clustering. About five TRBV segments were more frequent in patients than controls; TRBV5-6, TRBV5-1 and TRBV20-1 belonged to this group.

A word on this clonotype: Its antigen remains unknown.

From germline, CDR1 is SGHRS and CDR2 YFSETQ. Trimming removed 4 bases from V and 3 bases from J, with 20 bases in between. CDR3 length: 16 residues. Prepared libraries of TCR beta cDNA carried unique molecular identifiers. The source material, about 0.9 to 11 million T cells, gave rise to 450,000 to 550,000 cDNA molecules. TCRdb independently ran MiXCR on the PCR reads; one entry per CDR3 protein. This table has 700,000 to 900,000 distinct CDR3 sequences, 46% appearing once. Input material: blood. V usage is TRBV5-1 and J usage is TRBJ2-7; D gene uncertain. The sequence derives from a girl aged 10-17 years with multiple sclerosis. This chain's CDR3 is CASSNVEVPHGYEQYF. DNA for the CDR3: TGCGCCAGCAGCAACGTAGAGGTCCCCCATGGCTACGAGCAGTACTTC.